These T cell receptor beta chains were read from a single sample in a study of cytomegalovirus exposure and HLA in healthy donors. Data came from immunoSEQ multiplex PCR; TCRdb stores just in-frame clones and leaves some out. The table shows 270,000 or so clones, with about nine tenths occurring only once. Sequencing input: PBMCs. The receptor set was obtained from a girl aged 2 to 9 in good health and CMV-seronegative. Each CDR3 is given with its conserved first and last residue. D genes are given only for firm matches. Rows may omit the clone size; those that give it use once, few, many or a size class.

TGTGCCAGCAGCTTAGTGGCTAGCGGGAGAGGAGAGACCCAGTACTTC CASSLVASGRGETQYF TRBV7-2 - TRBJ2-5 TRBD2
TGTGCTAGCAGCTTAACGGACACCTCCTACGAGCAGTACTTC CASSLTDTSYEQYF TRBV7-7 - TRBJ2-7 -
TGTGCCAGCAGCGTAATGTCAGGGGGCGCGGGTAGCAATCAGCCCCAGCATTTT CASSVMSGGAGSNQPQHF TRBV7-6 - TRBJ1-5 TRBD1
TGTGCCAGCAGCGCCGCCGGGAACAGGGGTGTGTACGAGCAGTACTTC CASSAAGNRGVYEQYF TRBV9 - TRBJ2-7 TRBD1
TGTGCCAGCAGCTTATCGGACGGGGAGGGCTACGAGCAGTACTTC CASSLSDGEGYEQYF TRBV7-8 - TRBJ2-7 TRBD2
TGTGCCAGCTCAAAACGGACTAGCGGGGAACTTTACAATGAGCAGTTCTTC CASSKRTSGELYNEQFF TRBV18 - TRBJ2-1 TRBD2
TGTGCCAGCAGTACCCGGGACAGGACAAATCAGCCCCAGCATTTT CASSTRDRTNQPQHF TRBV6-6 - TRBJ1-5 TRBD1
TGTGCCAGCAGTTCGGGACAGGGGACAACTAACTATGGCTACACCTTC CASSSGQGTTNYGYTF TRBV6-6 - TRBJ1-2 TRBD1
TGTGCCAGCAGCATACTAGCGGGGGGTACGGACGAGCAGTACTTC CASSILAGGTDEQYF TRBV7-9 - TRBJ2-7 TRBD2
TGTGCCAGCTCACCAGAGCGGAGAATCCACAATGAGCAGTTCTTC CASSPERRIHNEQFF TRBV18 once TRBJ2-1 -
TGTGCCAGCAGTGCGTTAGACAGCCTGAATTCACCCCTCCACTTT CASSALDSLNSPLHF TRBV2 - TRBJ1-6 -
TGTGCCAGCAGCTTATCCCGACTAGCGGGGGGGCAGGCCGGGGAGCTGTTTTTT CASSLSRLAGGQAGELFF TRBV7-2 - TRBJ2-2 TRBD2
TGTGCCGGAAAAAGAACAGGGGAACGAAATTCACCCCTCCACTTT CAGKRTGERNSPLHF TRBV2 - TRBJ1-6 TRBD1
TGTGCCACCCGTACCCAGGCCACCGGGGAGCTGTTTTTT CATRTQATGELFF TRBV15 - TRBJ2-2 -
TGTGCCAGCAGCTTGGGAGGTCCCCCGGGGGTAGTTTTAGACACTGAAGCTTTCTTT CASSLGGPPGVVLDTEAFF TRBV5-5 - TRBJ1-1 -
TGTGCCACCCAACCCCTTCAGGCCAATCAGCCCCAGCATTTT CATQPLQANQPQHF TRBV6-6 - TRBJ1-5 -
TGCAGCGCTGGGGGCGCTAGCGGAGAGACCCAGTACTTC CSAGGASGETQYF TRBV29-1 - TRBJ2-5 -
TGTGCCAGCAGCCGCGAGACAGTTAACTATGGCTACACCTTC CASSRETVNYGYTF TRBV14 - TRBJ1-2 -
TGTGCCAGCAGTCCCACAGGGGCCCAACTTGAGCAGTTCTTC CASSPTGAQLEQFF TRBV6-6 once TRBJ2-1 TRBD1
TGTGCCAGCAGCCCCACTACCTCGGGTTCCTACGAGCAGTACTTC CASSPTTSGSYEQYF TRBV6-1 - TRBJ2-7 -
TGTGCCACCAGCACCGGACAGTCTACCTCAACTAATGAAAAACTGTTTTTT CATSTGQSTSTNEKLFF TRBV15 - TRBJ1-4 -
TGTGCCAGCAGCTTAGGCCAGGGGGACTCTGGGGCCAACGTCCTGACTTTC CASSLGQGDSGANVLTF TRBV7-7 - TRBJ2-6 TRBD1